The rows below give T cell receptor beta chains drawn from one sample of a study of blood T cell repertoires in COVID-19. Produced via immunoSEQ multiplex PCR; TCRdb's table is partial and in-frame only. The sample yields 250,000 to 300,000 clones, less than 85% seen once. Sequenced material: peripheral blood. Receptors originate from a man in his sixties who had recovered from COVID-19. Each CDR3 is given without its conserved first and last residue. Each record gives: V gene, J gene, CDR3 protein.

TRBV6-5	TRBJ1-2	ASSYSVGYGYT
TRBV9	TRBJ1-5	ASSVGAGNQPQH
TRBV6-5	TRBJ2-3	ASRTIGTDTQY
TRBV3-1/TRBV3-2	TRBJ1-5	ASSQVPGTGVQPQH
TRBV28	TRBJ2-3	ASSPTAADTQY
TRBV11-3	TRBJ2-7	ASSLWTGYEQY
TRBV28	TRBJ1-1	ASRTANTEAF
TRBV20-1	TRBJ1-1	SASRQVGTEAF
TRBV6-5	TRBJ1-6	ASMRRDLRNSPLH
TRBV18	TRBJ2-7	ASSPGGYEQY
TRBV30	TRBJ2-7	ASSLNERSSYEQY
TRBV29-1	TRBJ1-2	SVVSGGYGYT
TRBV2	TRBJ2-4	ASSVFLAGGVNIQY
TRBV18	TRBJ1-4	ASSPATGGTNEKLF
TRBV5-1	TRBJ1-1	ASSLDGQGFTEAF
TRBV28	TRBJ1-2	AGQTNYGYT
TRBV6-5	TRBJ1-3	ASTEIRVGGNTIY
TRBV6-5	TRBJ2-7	ASRGTGIYEQY
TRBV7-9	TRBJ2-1	ASSWGLALNEQF
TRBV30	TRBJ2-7	AWSSDRYEQY
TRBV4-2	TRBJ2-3	ASSQDLTDTQY
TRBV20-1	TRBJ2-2	SASAPGLAGGPLF
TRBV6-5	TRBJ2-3	ASSLQRKTDTQY
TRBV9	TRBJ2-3	ASSERGLGSDTQY
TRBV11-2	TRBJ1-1	ASSLQATGSTEAF
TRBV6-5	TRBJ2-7	ASSYSTAQREQY
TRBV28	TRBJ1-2	ASTIGVRGYT
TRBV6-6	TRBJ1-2	ASSYRQNYGYT
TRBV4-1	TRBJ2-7	ASSRGGATYEQY
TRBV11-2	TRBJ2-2	ASSRTVTGELF
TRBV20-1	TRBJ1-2	SAIGAGGYT
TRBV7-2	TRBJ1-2	ASSLAQGAQGYGYT
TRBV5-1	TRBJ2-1	ASSPGTGGKDNEQF
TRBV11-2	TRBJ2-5	ASSFQLAGGRETQY
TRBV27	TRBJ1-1	ASSPIPQSFTEAF
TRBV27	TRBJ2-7	ASSSAGTGSYEQY
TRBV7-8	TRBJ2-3	ASSPREGPDTQY
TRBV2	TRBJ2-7	ASSEAGLREGYEQY
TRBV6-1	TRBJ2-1	ASSEANRGYNEQF
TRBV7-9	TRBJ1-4	ASSRGTGTGVLATNEKLF
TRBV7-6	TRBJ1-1	ASSLLLGGEAF
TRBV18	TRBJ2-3	ASSPWTGEEAQY
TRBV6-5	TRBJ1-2	ASTPTQGNNYGYT
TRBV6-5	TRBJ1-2	ASNPQGRGNYGYT
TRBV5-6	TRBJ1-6	ASSGRQGRNSPLH
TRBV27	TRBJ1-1	ASSPTPGTGGGWDTEAF
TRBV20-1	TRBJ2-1	SASGDSYNEQF
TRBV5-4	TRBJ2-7	ASSLLRTGIYEQY
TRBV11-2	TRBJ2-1	ASSWGASGSPGQF
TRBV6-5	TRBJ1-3	ASIFDRGIGNTIY
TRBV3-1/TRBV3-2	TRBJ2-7	ASSLTQVYEQY
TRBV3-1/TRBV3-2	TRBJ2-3	ASSPRDRDTDTQY
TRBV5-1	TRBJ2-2	ASSSDRIGAGELF
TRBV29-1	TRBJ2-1	SGETSGIYNEQF